The source of this T cell receptor (beta chain) is a study of regulatory T cells in long-lasting Graves disease. Study summary: Those Graves' patients who were newly diagnosed had been on antithyroid drugs under 3 months.

This clonotype has ten or more counts. TCR beta libraries were built with iRepertoire HTBI primers and Arm-PCR of CDR3 regions. TCRdb re-analysed the multiplex PCR reads in MiXCR, keeping a single row per CDR3 protein. The sample includes hundreds of thousands of distinct CDR3 sequences, 15% to 20% of them seen just once. CDR3 size: 17 residues. In germline, CDR1 is MNHNS, CDR2 SASEGT. The junction had 11 bases not matched to a gene; V was cut back by 6 bases and J by 2 bases. The time point is: newly diagnosed GD, antithyroid drugs for less than 3 months. Isolated PBMC RNA provided the starting material for the TCR library. The sample also formed part of further work on T cells in Graves' hyperthyroidism and ophthalmopathy. In that study: First-round RT-PCR with HTBI primers amplified the TCR CDR3 region.

This material consisted of peripheral blood mononuclear cells (PBMCs), taken at new diagnosis, from a patient treated with antithyroid drugs. The receptor was isolated from a woman between 25 and 40 years old with Graves disease. This chain links TRBV6-1 with TRBJ2-3; 10 bases map to TRBD2. DNA of the CDR3: TGTGCCAGCAGGCCTCCGACTAGCGGGCGGTTCACAGATACGCAGTATTTT. Its translation is CASRPPTSGRFTDTQYF.